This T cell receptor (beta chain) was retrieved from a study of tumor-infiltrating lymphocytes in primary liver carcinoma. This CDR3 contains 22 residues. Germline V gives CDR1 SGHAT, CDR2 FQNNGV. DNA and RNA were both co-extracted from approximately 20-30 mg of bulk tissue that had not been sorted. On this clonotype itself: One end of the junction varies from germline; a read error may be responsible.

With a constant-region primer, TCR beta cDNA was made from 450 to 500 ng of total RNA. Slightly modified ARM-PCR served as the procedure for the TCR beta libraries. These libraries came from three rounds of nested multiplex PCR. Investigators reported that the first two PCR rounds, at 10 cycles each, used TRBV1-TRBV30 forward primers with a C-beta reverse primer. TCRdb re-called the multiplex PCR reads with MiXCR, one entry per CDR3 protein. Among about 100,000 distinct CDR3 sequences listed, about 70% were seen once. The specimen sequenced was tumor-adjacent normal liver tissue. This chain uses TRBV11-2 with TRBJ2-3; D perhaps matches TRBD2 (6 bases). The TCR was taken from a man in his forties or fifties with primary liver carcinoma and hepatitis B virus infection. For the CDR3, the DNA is TGTGCCAGCTATTTGGGAGGTGGCAGCTTCAATGTGACGTCATCTAGCACAGATATGCAGTATTTT. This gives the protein CASYLGGGSFNVTSSSTDMQYF.